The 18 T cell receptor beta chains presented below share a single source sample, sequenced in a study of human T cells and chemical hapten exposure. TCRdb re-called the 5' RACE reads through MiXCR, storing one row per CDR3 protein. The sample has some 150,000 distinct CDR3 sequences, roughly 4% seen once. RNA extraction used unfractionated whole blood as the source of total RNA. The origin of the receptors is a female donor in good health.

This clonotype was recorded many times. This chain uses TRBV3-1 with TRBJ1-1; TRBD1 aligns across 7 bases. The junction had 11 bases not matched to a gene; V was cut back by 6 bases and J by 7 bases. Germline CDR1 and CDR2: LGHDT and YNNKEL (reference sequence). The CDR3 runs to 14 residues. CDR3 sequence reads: CASRPTGVRIEAFF. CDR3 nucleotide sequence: TGTGCCAGCAGACCAACAGGGGTGAGGATTGAAGCTTTCTTT.

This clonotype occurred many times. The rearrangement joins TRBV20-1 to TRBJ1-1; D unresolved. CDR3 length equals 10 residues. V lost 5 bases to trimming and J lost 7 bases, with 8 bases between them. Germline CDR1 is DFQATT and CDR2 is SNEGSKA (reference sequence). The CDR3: CSAVGVEAFF. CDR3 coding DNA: TGCAGTGCTGTGGGAGTTGAAGCTTTCTTT.

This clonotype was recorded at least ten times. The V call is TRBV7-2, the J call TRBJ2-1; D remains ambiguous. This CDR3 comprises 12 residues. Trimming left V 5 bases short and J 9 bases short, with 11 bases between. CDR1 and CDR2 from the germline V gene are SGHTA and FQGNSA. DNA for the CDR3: TGTGCCAGCAGCCGACCGTTGCTTGAGCAGTTCTTC. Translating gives CASSRPLLEQFF.

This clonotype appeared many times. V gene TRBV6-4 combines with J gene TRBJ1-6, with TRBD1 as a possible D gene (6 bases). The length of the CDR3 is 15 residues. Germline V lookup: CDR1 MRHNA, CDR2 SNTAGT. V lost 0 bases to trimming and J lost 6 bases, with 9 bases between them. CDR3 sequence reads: CASSDSARGNSPLHF. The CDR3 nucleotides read TGTGCCAGCAGTGACTCGGCCAGGGGTAATTCACCCCTCCACTTT.

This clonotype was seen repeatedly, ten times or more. CDR3 residues: CASTRQGQETQYF. DNA of the CDR3: TGTGCCAGCACCCGACAGGGTCAAGAGACCCAGTACTTC. This rearrangement joins TRBV6-2 or TRBV6-3 to TRBJ2-5; 7 bases match TRBD1. The V segment lost 7 bases and the J segment 2 bases; nucleotides outside the gene matches: 4. The CDR3 contains 13 residues. Germline V gene lookup returns CDR1 MNHEY and CDR2 SVGEGT.

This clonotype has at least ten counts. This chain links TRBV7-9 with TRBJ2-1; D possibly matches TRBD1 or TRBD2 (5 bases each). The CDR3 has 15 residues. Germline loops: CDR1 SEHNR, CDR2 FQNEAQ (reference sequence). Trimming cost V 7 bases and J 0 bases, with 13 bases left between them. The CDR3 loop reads CASMRDLRSYNEQFF. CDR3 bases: TGTGCCAGCATGAGGGACCTCCGCTCCTACAATGAGCAGTTCTTC. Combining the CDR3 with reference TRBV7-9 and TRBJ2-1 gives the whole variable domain DTGVSQNPRHKITKRGQNVTFRCDPISEHNRLYWYRQTLGQGPEFLTYFQNEAQLEKSRLLSDRFSAERPKGSFSTLEIQRTEQGDSAMYLCASMRDLRSYNEQFFGPGTRLTVL.

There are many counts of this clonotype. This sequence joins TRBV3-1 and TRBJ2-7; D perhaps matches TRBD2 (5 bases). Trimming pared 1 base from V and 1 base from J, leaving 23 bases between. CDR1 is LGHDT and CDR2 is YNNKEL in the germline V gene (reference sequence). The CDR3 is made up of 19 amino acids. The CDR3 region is CASSQVSRGNDITSYEQYF. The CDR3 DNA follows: TGTGCCAGCAGCCAAGTAAGCCGGGGTAACGATATAACGTCCTACGAGCAGTACTTC.

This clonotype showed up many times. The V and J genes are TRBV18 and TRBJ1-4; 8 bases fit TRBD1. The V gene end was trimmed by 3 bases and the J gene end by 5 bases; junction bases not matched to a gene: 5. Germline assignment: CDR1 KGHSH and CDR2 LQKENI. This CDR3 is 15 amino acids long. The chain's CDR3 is CASSPLTGENEKLFF. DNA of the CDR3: TGTGCCAGCTCACCGCTGACAGGGGAGAATGAAAAACTGTTTTTT.

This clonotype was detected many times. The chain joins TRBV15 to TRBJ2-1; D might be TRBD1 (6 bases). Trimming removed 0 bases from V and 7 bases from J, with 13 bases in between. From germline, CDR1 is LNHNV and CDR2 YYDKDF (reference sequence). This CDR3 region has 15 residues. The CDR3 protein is CATSRDAGASNEQFF. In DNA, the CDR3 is TGTGCCACCAGCAGAGATGCAGGGGCCAGTAATGAGCAGTTCTTC.

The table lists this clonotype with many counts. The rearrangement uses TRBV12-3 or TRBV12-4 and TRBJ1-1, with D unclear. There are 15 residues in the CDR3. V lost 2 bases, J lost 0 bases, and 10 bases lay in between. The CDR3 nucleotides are TGTGCCAGCAGTTTATCCAGATACATGAACACTGAAGCTTTCTTT. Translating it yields CASSLSRYMNTEAFF.

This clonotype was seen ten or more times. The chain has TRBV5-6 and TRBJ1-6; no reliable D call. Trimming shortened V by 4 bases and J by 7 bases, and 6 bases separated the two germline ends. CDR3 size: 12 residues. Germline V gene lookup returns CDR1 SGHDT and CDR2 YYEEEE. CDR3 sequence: CASSRINSPLHF. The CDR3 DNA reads TGTGCCAGCAGCCGAATAAATTCACCCCTCCACTTT.

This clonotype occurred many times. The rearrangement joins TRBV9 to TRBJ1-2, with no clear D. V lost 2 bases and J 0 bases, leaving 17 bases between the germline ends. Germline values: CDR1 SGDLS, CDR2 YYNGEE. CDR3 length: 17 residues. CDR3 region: CASSVGGPISPNYGYTF. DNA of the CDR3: TGTGCCAGCAGCGTCGGAGGACCAATCTCGCCTAACTATGGCTACACCTTC. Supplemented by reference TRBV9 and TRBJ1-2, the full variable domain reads DSGVTQTPKHLITATGQRVTLRCSPRSGDLSVYWYQQSLDQGLQFLIQYYNGEERAKGNILERFSAQQFPDLHSELNLSSLELGDSALYFCASSVGGPISPNYGYTFGSGTRLTVV.

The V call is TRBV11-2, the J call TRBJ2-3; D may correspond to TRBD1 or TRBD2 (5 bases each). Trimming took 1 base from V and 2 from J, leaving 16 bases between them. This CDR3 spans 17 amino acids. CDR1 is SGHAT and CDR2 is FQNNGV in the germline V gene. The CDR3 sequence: CASSLGPDGALTDTQYF. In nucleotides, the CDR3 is TGTGCCAGCAGCTTAGGCCCAGACGGGGCGCTCACAGATACGCAGTATTTT.

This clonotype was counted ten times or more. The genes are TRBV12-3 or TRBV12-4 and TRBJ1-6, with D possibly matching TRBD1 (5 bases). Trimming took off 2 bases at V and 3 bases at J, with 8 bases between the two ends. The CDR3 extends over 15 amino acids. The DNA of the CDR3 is TGTGCCAGCAGTTTAAGGCAGGGCTATAATTCACCCCTCCACTTT. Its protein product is CASSLRQGYNSPLHF.

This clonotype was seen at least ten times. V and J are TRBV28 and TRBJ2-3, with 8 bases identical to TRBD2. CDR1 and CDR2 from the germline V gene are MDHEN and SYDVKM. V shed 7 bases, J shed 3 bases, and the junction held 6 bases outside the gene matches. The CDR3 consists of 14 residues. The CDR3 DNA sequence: TGTGCCAGCATGGAGCGGGGGCGGACAGATACGCAGTATTTT. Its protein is CASMERGRTDTQYF.

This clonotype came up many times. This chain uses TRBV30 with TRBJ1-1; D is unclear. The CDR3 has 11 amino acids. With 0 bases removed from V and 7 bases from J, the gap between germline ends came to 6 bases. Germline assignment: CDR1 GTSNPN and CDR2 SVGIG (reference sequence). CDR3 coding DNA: TGTGCCTGGAGTGTACGGGTTGAAGCTTTCTTT. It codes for CAWSVRVEAFF. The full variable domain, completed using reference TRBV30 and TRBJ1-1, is SQTIHQWPATLVQPVGSPLSLECTVEGTSNPNLYWYRQAAGRGLQLLFYSVGIGQISSEVPQNLSASRPQDRQFILSSKKLLLSDSGFYLCAWSVRVEAFFGQGTRLTVV.

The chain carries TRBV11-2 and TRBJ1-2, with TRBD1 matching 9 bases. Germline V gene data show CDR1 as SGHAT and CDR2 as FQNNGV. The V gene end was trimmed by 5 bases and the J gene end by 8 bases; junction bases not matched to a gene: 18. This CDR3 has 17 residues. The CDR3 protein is CASSPFLRRDREAGYTF. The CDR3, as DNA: TGTGCCAGCAGCCCGTTTCTAAGGCGGGACAGGGAGGCGGGCTACACCTTC.

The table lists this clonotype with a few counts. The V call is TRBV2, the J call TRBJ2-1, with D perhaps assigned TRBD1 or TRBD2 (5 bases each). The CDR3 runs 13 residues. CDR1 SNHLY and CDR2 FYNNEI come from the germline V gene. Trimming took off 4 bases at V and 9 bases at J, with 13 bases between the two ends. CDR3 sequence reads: CASSGGCGGEQFF. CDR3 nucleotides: TGTGCCAGCAGTGGGGGCTGTGGGGGTGAGCAGTTCTTC. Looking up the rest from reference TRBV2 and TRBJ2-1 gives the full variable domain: EPEVTQTPSHQVTQMGQEVILRCVPISNHLYFYWYRQILGQKVEFLVSFYNNEISEKSEIFDDQFSVERPDGSNFTLKIRSTKLEDSAMYFCASSGGCGGEQFFGPGTRLTVL.